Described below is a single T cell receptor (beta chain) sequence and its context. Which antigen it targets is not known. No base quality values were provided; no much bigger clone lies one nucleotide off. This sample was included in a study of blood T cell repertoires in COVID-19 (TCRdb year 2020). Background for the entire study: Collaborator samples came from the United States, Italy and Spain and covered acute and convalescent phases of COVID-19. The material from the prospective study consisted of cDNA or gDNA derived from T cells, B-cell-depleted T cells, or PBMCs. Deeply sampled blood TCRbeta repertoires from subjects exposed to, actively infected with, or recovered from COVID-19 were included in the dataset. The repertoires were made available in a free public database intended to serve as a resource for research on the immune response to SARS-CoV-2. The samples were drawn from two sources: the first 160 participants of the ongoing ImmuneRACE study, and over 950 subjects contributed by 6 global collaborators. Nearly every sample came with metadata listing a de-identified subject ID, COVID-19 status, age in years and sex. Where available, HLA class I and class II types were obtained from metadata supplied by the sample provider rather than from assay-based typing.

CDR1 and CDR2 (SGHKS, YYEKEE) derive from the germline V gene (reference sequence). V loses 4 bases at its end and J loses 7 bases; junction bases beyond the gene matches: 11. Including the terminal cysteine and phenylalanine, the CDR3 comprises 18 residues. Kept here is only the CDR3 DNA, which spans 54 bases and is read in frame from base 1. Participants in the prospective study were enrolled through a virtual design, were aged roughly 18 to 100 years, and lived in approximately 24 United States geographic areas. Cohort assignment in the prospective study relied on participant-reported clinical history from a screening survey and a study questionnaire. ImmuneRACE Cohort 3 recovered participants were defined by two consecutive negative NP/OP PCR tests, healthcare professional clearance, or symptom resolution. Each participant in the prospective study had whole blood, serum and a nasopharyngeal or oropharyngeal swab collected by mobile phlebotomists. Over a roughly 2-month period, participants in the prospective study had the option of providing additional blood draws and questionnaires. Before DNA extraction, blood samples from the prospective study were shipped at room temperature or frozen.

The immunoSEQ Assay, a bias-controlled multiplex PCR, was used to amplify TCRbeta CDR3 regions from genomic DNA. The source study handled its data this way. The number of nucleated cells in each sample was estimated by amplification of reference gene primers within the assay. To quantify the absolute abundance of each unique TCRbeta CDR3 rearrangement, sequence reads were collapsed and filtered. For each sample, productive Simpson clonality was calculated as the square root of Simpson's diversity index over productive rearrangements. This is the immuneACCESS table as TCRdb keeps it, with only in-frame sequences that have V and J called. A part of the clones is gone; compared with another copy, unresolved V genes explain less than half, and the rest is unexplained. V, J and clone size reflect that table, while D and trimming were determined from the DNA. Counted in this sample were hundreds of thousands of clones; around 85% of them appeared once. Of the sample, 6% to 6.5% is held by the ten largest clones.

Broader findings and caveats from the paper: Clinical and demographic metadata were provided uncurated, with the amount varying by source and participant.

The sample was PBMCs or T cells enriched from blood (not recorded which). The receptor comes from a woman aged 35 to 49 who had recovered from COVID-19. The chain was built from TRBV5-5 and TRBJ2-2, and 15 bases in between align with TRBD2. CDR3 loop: CASSAGLAGGPNGGELFF. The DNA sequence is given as TGTGCCAGCAGCGCGGGACTAGCGGGAGGTCCAAATGGCGGGGAGCTGTTTTTT.